The next 16 T cell receptor beta chains were all read from a single sample in a study of early T cells in non-severe SARS-CoV-2 infection. In TCRdb, the 5' RACE reads were re-called with MiXCR into one record per CDR3 protein. There are tens of thousands of distinct CDR3 sequences in the sample; under 13% occur only once, and 6.4% lies in the top ten. The specimen was whole blood. Every receptor here comes from an adult who was a healthcare worker with PCR-confirmed SARS-CoV-2 infection or an uninfected control (not recorded which).

The CDR3 loop reads CASSLGAGDEQYF. The CDR3, as DNA: TGTGCCAGCAGCTTAGGGGCAGGGGACGAGCAGTACTTC. This chain connects TRBV11-2 to TRBJ2-7; possibly TRBD1 for D (6 bases). The germline V gene encodes CDR1 SGHAT and CDR2 FQNNGV. The CDR3 contains 13 residues. Trimming stripped 1 base from V and 5 bases from J, with 9 bases between.

This clonotype came up many times. The chain carries TRBV12-3 or TRBV12-4 and TRBJ2-7; D may be TRBD1 (6 bases). Trimming took 6 bases from V and 5 from J, leaving 14 bases between them. The CDR3 is 13 residues long. The CDR3 coding sequence is TGTGCCAGCAGCTACCACAGGGTCCACGAGCAGTACTTC. Translated, it gives CASSYHRVHEQYF.

V usage is TRBV12-3 or TRBV12-4 and J usage is TRBJ1-3; the D is unclear. This CDR3 has 14 amino acids. The V gene lost 5 bases and the J gene lost 0 bases, with 8 bases spanning the gap. The CDR3 region has the DNA TGTGCCAGCAGTAAAGACACCTCTGGAAACACCATATATTTT. The encoded protein is CASSKDTSGNTIYF.

This clonotype was seen only once. The chain combines TRBV7-3 with TRBJ2-2, with no clear D. The CDR3 sequence is 13 residues long. V was pared by 5 bases and J by 2 bases, with 6 bases between. Per the germline V gene, CDR1 is SGHTA and CDR2 is FQGTGA. CDR3 in amino acids: CASSTPNTGELFF. CDR3 DNA: TGTGCCAGCAGCACGCCAAACACCGGGGAGCTGTTTTTT. Drawing the rest from reference TRBV7-3 and TRBJ2-2, the complete variable domain is GAGVSQTPSNKVTEKGKYVELRCDPISGHTALYWYRQSLGQGPEFLIYFQGTGAADDSGLPNDRFFAVRPEGSVSTLKIQRTERGDSAVYLCASSTPNTGELFFGEGSRLTVL.

This clonotype appeared many times. The CDR3 protein is CASSFTSPPGELFF. CDR3 DNA sequence: TGTGCCAGCAGCTTTACGTCGCCCCCCGGGGAGCTGTTTTTT. This chain links TRBV12-3 or TRBV12-4 with TRBJ2-2, with no clear D. Trimming shortened V by 6 bases and J by 6 bases, and 14 bases separated the two germline ends. The CDR3 totals 14 residues.

J is TRBJ2-7 and V is TRBV20-1; 12 nucleotides align to TRBD2. V was pared by 7 bases and J by 3 bases, with 4 bases of the junction left unmatched. The CDR3 consists of 13 residues. Germline V lookup: CDR1 DFQATT, CDR2 SNEGSKA (reference sequence). The CDR3 DNA follows: TGCAGTGTCCTGACTAGCGGGAGCTACGAGCAGTACTTC. Protein product: CSVLTSGSYEQYF.

This clonotype was counted a few times. J is TRBJ1-1 and V is TRBV27, with 9 nucleotides matching TRBD1. This CDR3 comprises 13 residues. V shed 6 bases, J shed 5 bases, and the junction held 4 bases outside the gene matches. From germline, CDR1 is MNHEY and CDR2 SMNVEV (reference sequence). In nucleotides, the CDR3 is TGTGCCAGCAGCCAACAGGGGGCGACTGAAGCTTTCTTT. It specifies CASSQQGATEAFF.

This clonotype has at least ten counts. The V and J genes are TRBV13 and TRBJ1-1; 10 bases are shared with TRBD1. The V segment lost 2 bases and the J segment 4 bases; nucleotides outside the gene matches: 1. The germline V gene encodes CDR1 PRHDT and CDR2 FYEKMQ (reference sequence). CDR3 length: 14 amino acids. The CDR3 DNA reads as TGTGCCAGCAGCTTAAGGGACAGGGGCACTGAAGCTTTCTTT. Translation gives CASSLRDRGTEAFF.

The V gene is TRBV12-3 or TRBV12-4, the J gene TRBJ2-2; D uncertain. Trimming removed 3 bases at V and 4 bases at J, with 9 bases between. The CDR3 contains 14 residues. For the CDR3, the DNA is TGTGCCAGCAGTTTGAGAGTTAGCACCGGGGAGCTGTTTTTT. Translating it yields CASSLRVSTGELFF.

This sequence joins TRBV6-5 and TRBJ1-2; no reliable D call. The CDR3 totals 14 residues. Germline V gene sequence: CDR1 MNHEY, CDR2 SVGAGI. Trimming took off 5 bases at V and 8 bases at J, with 18 bases between the two ends. The CDR3 region has the DNA TGTGCCAGCAGTGAAAGGGCCCCGCCGGGAGGCTACACCTTC. This sequence encodes CASSERAPPGGYTF.

The J gene is TRBJ2-5, the V gene TRBV19; 8 nucleotides line up with TRBD1. Trimming removed 4 bases from V and 1 base from J; junction bases left unmatched: 5. This CDR3 has 15 residues. Per germline, CDR1 LNHDA and CDR2 SQIVND (reference sequence). DNA for the CDR3: TGTGCCAGTAGTAGACAGGGGACGGCCCAAGAGACCCAGTACTTC. Translation gives CASSRQGTAQETQYF.

This clonotype was observed at least ten times. The genes are TRBV12-3 or TRBV12-4 and TRBJ2-5; possibly TRBD1 for D (6 bases). Trimming removed 2 bases at V and 4 bases at J, with 11 bases between. There are 14 residues in the CDR3. The DNA of the CDR3 is TGTGCCAGCAGTTTAAGGACAGTTCGAGAGACCCAGTACTTC. Encoded protein: CASSLRTVRETQYF.

J is TRBJ2-4 and V is TRBV7-9; D call uncertain. V was pared by 3 bases and J by 6 bases, with 6 bases between. The germline V gene has CDR1 SEHNR and CDR2 FQNEAQ (reference sequence). CDR3 length: 12 residues. The CDR3 nucleotides read TGTGCCAGCAGCTTGGGTATAAACATTCAGTACTTC. Residues: CASSLGINIQYF. The full variable domain, in which reference TRBV7-9 and TRBJ2-4 provide the parts outside the CDR3, is DTGVSQNPRHKITKRGQNVTFRCDPISEHNRLYWYRQTLGQGPEFLTYFQNEAQLEKSRLLSDRFSAERPKGSFSTLEIQRTEQGDSAMYLCASSLGINIQYFGAGTRLSVL.

This clonotype turned up a few times. The CDR3 DNA follows: TGTGCCAGCAGTTCCATAGAGGAAGCTTTCTTT. This gives the protein CASSSIEEAFF. The chain employs TRBV28 and TRBJ1-1; D remains unclear. The ends were cut back, 4 bases at V and 8 bases at J, with 8 bases in the middle. Germline V CDR1 and CDR2: MDHEN, SYDVKM. The CDR3 has 11 amino acids.

V is TRBV12-3 or TRBV12-4 and J is TRBJ1-1; possibly TRBD1 for D (5 bases). This CDR3 is 16 amino acids long. Trimming cost V 2 bases and J 6 bases, with 19 bases left between them. The CDR3 DNA follows: TGTGCCAGCAGTTTATCGGCCCAGGGAGGAGGCGCTGAAGCTTTCTTT. This codes for CASSLSAQGGGAEAFF.

This clonotype occurred many times. The V and J genes are TRBV20-1 and TRBJ2-5, with D perhaps given as TRBD1 or TRBD2 (5 bases each). V lost 0 bases and J lost 5, with 13 bases in between. Germline V gene sequence: CDR1 DFQATT, CDR2 SNEGSKA (reference sequence). The CDR3 contains 14 residues. The CDR3 nucleotides are TGCAGTGCTAGAGATCATTTGAGGGGTGAGACCCAGTACTTC. Protein product: CSARDHLRGETQYF.